The source of this TCR beta chain is a study of blood T cell repertoires in COVID-19. Overall study: Italy, Spain and the United States were the sources of the convalescent and acute COVID-19 samples. T cells, B-cell-depleted T cells, or PBMCs provided the cDNA or gDNA that served as material.

J lost 8 bases, V lost 6 bases, and 4 bases had no gene match. Per the germline V gene, CDR1 is DFQATT and CDR2 is SNEGSKA (reference sequence). The CDR3 consists of 11 residues. Original handling: By means of reference gene primer amplification, nucleated cell counts were estimated. Using immunoSEQ multiplex PCR, the repertoire was profiled, and TCRdb retains in-frame clones only, with some absent. The D gene and trimming were derived from the DNA, and the V and J assignments and clone size from that table. Here the sample spans approximately 150,000 clones, roughly 87% being singletons. V usage is TRBV20-1 and J usage is TRBJ1-2; TRBD1 matches 9 bases. The origin of this receptor is a woman in her fifties or sixties with active or convalescent COVID-19. Sequenced: peripheral blood. The CDR3: CSATGGWGYTF. In DNA, the CDR3 is TGCAGTGCAACAGGGGGCTGGGGCTACACCTTC.